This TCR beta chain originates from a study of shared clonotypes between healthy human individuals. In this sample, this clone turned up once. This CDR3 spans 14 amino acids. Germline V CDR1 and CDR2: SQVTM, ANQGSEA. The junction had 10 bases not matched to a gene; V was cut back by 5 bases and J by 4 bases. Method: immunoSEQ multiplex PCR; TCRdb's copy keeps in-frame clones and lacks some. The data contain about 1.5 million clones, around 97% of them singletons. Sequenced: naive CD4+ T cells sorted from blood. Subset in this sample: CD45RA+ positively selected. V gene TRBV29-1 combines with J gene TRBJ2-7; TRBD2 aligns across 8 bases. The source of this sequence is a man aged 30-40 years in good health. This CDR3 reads CSVTGTSHRYEQYF. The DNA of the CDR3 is TGCAGCGTTACAGGGACTAGTCATCGATACGAGCAGTACTTC.